The rows below give T cell receptor beta chains drawn from one sample of a study of glioma-infiltrating T cells after dendritic cell vaccination. The table came from immunoSEQ multiplex PCR; TCRdb's copy has only in-frame clones and leaves some out. The sample yields about 10,000 clones, roughly 77% seen once. The sequenced sample was blood, obtained after dendritic cell vaccination. The receptors originated from a human donor with glioblastoma. Each CDR3 is given with its conserved first and last residue. A D gene is named only where the DNA matches it firmly. Expanded clones are given a class, and other clones once, few, many or no size at all.

>14|TRBJ1-1|TRBD1|NA|TRBV5-1
CASSTTGPNTEAFF
TGCGCCAGCAGCACGACAGGGCCGAACACTGAAGCTTTCTTT
>15|TRBJ2-7|TRBD2|once|TRBV27
CASSAKGAGWSEQYF
TGTGCCAGCAGCGCCAAGGGAGCGGGGTGGAGTGAGCAGTACTTC
>8|TRBJ1-2|NA|NA|TRBV7-2
CASILYTF
TGTGCCAGCATCCTTTACACCTTC
>16|TRBJ2-7|TRBD1|NA|TRBV28
CASSPIHGTGSYEQYF
TGTGCCAGCAGTCCTATCCATGGGACAGGGTCGTACGAGCAGTACTTC
>15|TRBJ2-7|NA|NA|TRBV4-1
CASSHSGTGIYEQYF
TGCGCCAGCAGCCATTCCGGGACTGGGATCTACGAGCAGTACTTC
>13|TRBJ2-5|NA|few|TRBV30
CAWSVLGGETQYF
TGTGCCTGGAGTGTACTAGGCGGAGAGACCCAGTACTTC
>15|TRBJ1-5|NA|NA|TRBV23-1
CASSQSEGGNQPQHF
TGCGCCAGCAGTCAATCGGAAGGGGGCAATCAGCCCCAGCATTTT
>13|TRBJ1-1|NA|NA|TRBV6-5
CASSYSGQGLAFF
TGTGCCAGCAGTTACTCCGGGCAGGGGTTGGCTTTCTTT
>15|TRBJ2-1|TRBD2|NA|TRBV28
CASRKGLAKVNEQFF
TGTGCCAGCAGGAAGGGACTAGCAAAGGTCAATGAGCAGTTCTTC
>17|TRBJ2-3|TRBD2|once|TRBV4-2
CASSQEDGRDHTDTQYF
TGTGCCAGCAGCCAAGAGGACGGGAGGGATCACACAGATACGCAGTATTTT
>13|TRBJ2-7|NA|NA|TRBV7-6
CASSNKTRSGQYF
TGTGCCAGCAGCAATAAGACCCGTAGCGGGCAGTACTTC
>16|TRBJ2-1|TRBD2|NA|TRBV7-8
CASSPSGAGPYNEQFF
TGTGCCAGCAGTCCCAGTGGAGCGGGACCCTACAATGAGCAATTCTTC
>14|TRBJ2-7|NA|NA|TRBV7-3
CASSKFVTGYEQYF
TGTGCCAGCAGCAAATTCGTGACAGGCTACGAGCAGTACTTC
>18|TRBJ2-6|TRBD1|NA|TRBV7-2
CASSLTGTVFSGANVLTF
TGTGCCAGCAGCTTAACCGGGACAGTATTCTCTGGGGCCAACGTCCTGACTTTC
>14|TRBJ2-7|TRBD2|NA|TRBV13
CASSLGLASHEQYF
TGTGCCAGCAGCCTGGGACTAGCGAGCCACGAGCAGTACTTC
>16|TRBJ1-1|NA|NA|TRBV4-2
CASSQDGGWKNTEAFF
TGTGCCAGCAGCCAAGATGGAGGGTGGAAGAACACTGAAGCTTTCTTT
>15|TRBJ1-3|NA|NA|TRBV14
CASSQVKGVGNTIYF
TGTGCCAGCAGCCAAGTTAAAGGAGTTGGAAACACCATATATTTT
>18|TRBJ1-1|TRBD1|NA|TRBV4-3
CASSQDLRGLGMNTEAFF
TGCGCCAGCAGCCAAGATCTTAGGGGGCTCGGGATGAACACTGAAGCTTTCTTT
>14|TRBJ2-7|TRBD1|few|TRBV7-2
CASSRDRGAYEQYF
TGTGCCAGCAGCCGGGACAGGGGGGCCTACGAGCAGTACTTC
>14|TRBJ2-7|TRBD1|NA|TRBV11-1
CASRGQGASYEQYF
TGTGCCAGCAGAGGACAGGGGGCCAGCTACGAGCAGTACTTC
>15|TRBJ2-1|TRBD1|NA|TRBV19
CASSRTGSEVNEQFF
TGTGCCAGTAGTAGGACAGGGTCAGAGGTCAATGAGCAGTTCTTC
>15|TRBJ1-1|TRBD1|once|TRBV5-4
CASRPGTGDNGRAFF
TGTGCCAGCCGTCCCGGGACAGGAGATAATGGGAGAGCTTTCTTT
>14|TRBJ2-4|TRBD1|NA|TRBV2
CASSGQGAWDIQYF
TGTGCCAGCTCGGGACAGGGGGCTTGGGACATTCAGTACTTC
>14|TRBJ2-1|TRBD1|NA|TRBV5-8
CASSAGTAYNEQFF
TGTGCCAGCAGCGCCGGGACAGCCTACAATGAGCAGTTCTTC
>17|TRBJ2-2|TRBD1|NA|TRBV5-1
CASSSLGQGTDTGELFF
TGCGCCAGCAGCTCACTTGGACAGGGTACGGACACCGGGGAGCTGTTTTTT
>13|TRBJ2-3|NA|NA|TRBV15
CATSGVWGDTQYF
TGTGCCACTTCGGGAGTTTGGGGAGATACGCAGTATTTT
>16|TRBJ1-1|NA|NA|TRBV5-1
CASSPGTGKGNTEAFF
TGCGCCAGCAGCCCGGGCACGGGAAAAGGGAACACTGAAGCTTTCTTT
>19|TRBJ2-1|NA|NA|TRBV4-3
CASSQGRVWGHKSNNEQFF
TGCGCCAGCAGCCAAGGCCGAGTTTGGGGGCACAAGTCCAACAATGAGCAGTTCTTC
>14|TRBJ1-2|NA|NA|TRBV7-9
CASSYLLTGNGYTF
TGTGCCAGCAGCTACCTATTAACAGGGAATGGCTACACCTTC
>12|TRBJ2-7|NA|NA|TRBV19
CATQDPSYEQYF
TGTGCCACCCAAGATCCTTCCTACGAGCAGTACTTC
>15|TRBJ1-3|NA|few|TRBV11-2
CASSLGFGSGNTIYF
TGTGCCAGCAGCTTAGGCTTCGGCTCTGGAAACACCATATATTTT
>17|TRBJ2-1|TRBD1|NA|TRBV7-2
CASSLEIRTGIANEQFF
TGTGCCAGCAGCTTAGAGATTAGGACAGGGATCGCCAATGAGCAGTTCTTC
>16|TRBJ2-7|TRBD1|NA|TRBV28
CASSGIAGTGFDEQYF
TGTGCCAGCAGTGGAATAGCCGGGACAGGGTTCGACGAGCAGTACTTC
>12|TRBJ2-1|NA|NA|TRBV5-1
CASKQENNGQFF
TGCGCCAGCAAACAGGAAAACAATGGGCAGTTCTTC
>21|TRBJ2-7|TRBD2|few|TRBV10-3
CAISETGTSGRAQSGSYEQYF
TGTGCCATCAGTGAGACCGGGACTAGCGGGAGGGCACAATCTGGCTCCTACGAGCAGTACTTC
>16|TRBJ2-2|TRBD1|few|TRBV28
CASFGQGGRGTGELFF
TGTGCCAGCTTTGGTCAAGGGGGCCGGGGCACCGGGGAGCTGTTTTTT
>13|TRBJ2-2|NA|few|TRBV5-4
CASRHSNTGELFF
TGTGCCAGCAGGCACTCGAACACCGGGGAGCTGTTTTTT
>16|TRBJ1-3|NA|NA|TRBV9
CASSVDSGIPGNTIYF
TGTGCCAGCAGCGTAGACTCAGGGATTCCTGGAAACACCATATATTTT
>13|TRBJ1-5|NA|once|TRBV18
CASSPDNNQPQHF
TGTGCCAGCTCACCGGACAACAATCAGCCCCAGCATTTT
>16|TRBJ2-4|NA|NA|TRBV28
CASSFFRAGFANIQYF
TGTGCCAGCAGTTTTTTCAGGGCTGGTTTCGCGAACATTCAGTACTTC
>15|TRBJ2-1|NA|once|TRBV18
CASSPTSSVYNEQFF
TGTGCCAGCTCACCGACAAGCTCTGTTTACAATGAGCAGTTCTTC
>14|TRBJ2-3|TRBD2|NA|TRBV5-1
CASSLEIAGDTQYF
TGCGCCAGCAGCTTGGAAATAGCGGGAGATACGCAGTATTTT
>16|TRBJ2-2|TRBD1|NA|TRBV27
CASSLERQGLGGELFF
TGTGCCAGCAGTTTAGAGAGACAGGGGTTGGGCGGGGAGCTGTTTTTT
>16|TRBJ1-1|TRBD1|NA|TRBV5-8
CASSFGRGTENTEAFF
TGTGCCAGCAGCTTCGGCAGGGGGACAGAGAACACTGAAGCTTTCTTT
>13|TRBJ2-7|NA|NA|TRBV12-5
CASGRIQTYEQYF
TGTGCTAGTGGGAGAATACAGACCTACGAGCAGTACTTC
>16|TRBJ2-2|TRBD2|NA|TRBV6-5
CASSYETSGSNGELFF
TGTGCCAGCAGTTATGAGACTAGCGGGAGTAATGGGGAGCTGTTTTTT
>16|TRBJ2-7|TRBD1|NA|TRBV5-1
CASSPREDRITYEQYF
TGCGCCAGCAGCCCCCGTGAGGACAGGATTACCTACGAGCAGTACTTC
>12|TRBJ2-7|TRBD1|NA|TRBV28
CASSSGGQGLRF
TGTGCCAGCTCCTCTGGGGGACAGGGACTCCGCTTC
>15|TRBJ2-3|NA|NA|TRBV7-2
CASSNGTFSTDTQYF
TGTGCCAGCAGCAATGGGACATTTTCCACAGATACGCAGTATTTT
>15|TRBJ1-1|NA|NA|TRBV15
CATSREGGQNTEAFF
TGTGCCACCAGCAGAGAGGGCGGACAGAACACTGAAGCTTTCTTT
>15|TRBJ1-2|NA|NA|TRBV5-4
CASSRRDATNYGYTF
TGTGCCAGCAGCCGGAGGGACGCAACTAACTATGGCTACACCTTC
>14|TRBJ2-7|TRBD1|few|TRBV27
CASSLSNRGDEQYF
TGTGCCAGCAGTTTATCGAACAGGGGGGACGAGCAGTACTTC
>12|TRBJ2-3|TRBD2|NA|TRBV6-6
CASSGRTDTQYF
TGTGCCAGCAGCGGGAGGACAGATACGCAGTATTTT
>13|TRBJ1-1|TRBD1|once|TRBV6-4
CASRDREGTEAFF
TGTGCCAGCAGGGACAGGGAGGGCACTGAAGCTTTCTTT
>21|TRBJ2-3|TRBD2|NA|TRBV7-6
CASSSKPGLAGVGRGEDTQYF
TGTGCCAGCAGCTCAAAGCCGGGACTAGCGGGAGTGGGCCGGGGGGAAGATACGCAGTATTTT
>12|TRBJ2-5|NA|NA|TRBV11-2
CASSPQGETQYF
TGTGCCAGCAGCCCCCAGGGGGAGACCCAGTACTTC
>15|TRBJ2-5|TRBD1|NA|TRBV2
CASRIGDRGKETQYF
TGTGCCAGCAGGATTGGGGACAGAGGAAAAGAGACCCAGTACTTC
>13|TRBJ2-7|TRBD2|few|TRBV29-1
CSAQLAGAYEQYF
TGCAGCGCCCAACTAGCGGGAGCCTACGAGCAGTACTTC